The 5 T cell receptor beta chains listed next were all sequenced from one sample in a study of blood T cell repertoires in COVID-19 (dated by TCRdb to 2018 to 2021). Receptor amplification or capture employed the immunoSEQ multiplex PCR assay. The source is immuneACCESS, and TCRdb retained only in-frame sequences with V and J called. Part of the clones is not carried over; for the studies checked, unresolved V genes explain less than half of this, and the remainder is unexplained. The sample table holds about 45,000 clones, of which more than 90% were seen once. Under 0.4% of the sample belongs to the ten largest clones. Sequenced material: peripheral blood. These receptors were collected from a man aged 45-60 years with COVID-19, enrolled during active disease.

The chain has TRBV27 and TRBJ1-1, with a tentative D call TRBD1 (6 bases). CDR1 and CDR2 from the germline V gene are MNHEY and SMNVEV (reference sequence). Deletions cut 6 bases from V and 1 base from J, with 24 bases between. This CDR3 spans 18 amino acids. For the CDR3, the DNA is TGTGCCAGCAGCCTCCGGGCTCCGACCGGACAGCCGAACACTGAAGCTTTCTTT. This gives the protein CASSLRAPTGQPNTEAFF.

The chain combines TRBV2 with TRBJ1-5; D gene uncertain. V was cut by 5 bases and J by 4 bases, with 15 bases left in between. This CDR3 contains 15 residues. The germline gives CDR1 SNHLY, CDR2 FYNNEI. In DNA, the CDR3 is TGTGCCAGCAGTCTAGAGGCCCTAAAGAATCAGCCCCAGCATTTT. Translating it yields CASSLEALKNQPQHF.

The chain carries TRBV7-2 and TRBJ2-2; perhaps TRBD1 as D (7 bases). Germline V gene lookup returns CDR1 SGHTA and CDR2 FQGNSA. There are 15 residues in the CDR3. The germline V and J ends were trimmed by 1 base and 5 bases, with 11 bases remaining between them. CDR3 loop: CASSLGRGRTGELFF. The DNA of the CDR3 is TGTGCCAGCAGCTTAGGCAGGGGGAGGACCGGGGAGCTGTTTTTT.

The chain uses TRBV19 and TRBJ2-1; D is unclear. The length of the CDR3 is 14 residues. The germline CDR1 and CDR2 sequences are LNHDA and SQIVND (reference sequence). V was trimmed by 4 bases and J by 0 bases, leaving 7 bases between them. CDR3 sequence: CASSRGPSYNEQFF. The CDR3 bases are TGTGCCAGTAGTAGAGGCCCCTCCTACAATGAGCAGTTCTTC. The variable domain in full, with the rest retrieved from reference TRBV19 and TRBJ2-1, is DGGITQSPKYLFRKEGQNVTLSCEQNLNHDAMYWYRQDPGQGLRLIYYSQIVNDFQKGDIAEGYSVSREKKESFPLTVTSAQKNPTAFYLCASSRGPSYNEQFFGPGTRLTVL.

This clone was observed once. The V call is TRBV11-3, the J call TRBJ1-1; D may be TRBD1 (5 bases). Per germline, CDR1 SGHNT and CDR2 YENEEA. V dropped 1 base and J dropped 4 bases, with 13 bases sitting between them. The CDR3 consists of 15 residues. CDR3 sequence: CASSLGAGRSTEAFF. The CDR3 DNA reads TGTGCCAGCAGCTTAGGGGCAGGGAGGAGCACTGAAGCTTTCTTT.